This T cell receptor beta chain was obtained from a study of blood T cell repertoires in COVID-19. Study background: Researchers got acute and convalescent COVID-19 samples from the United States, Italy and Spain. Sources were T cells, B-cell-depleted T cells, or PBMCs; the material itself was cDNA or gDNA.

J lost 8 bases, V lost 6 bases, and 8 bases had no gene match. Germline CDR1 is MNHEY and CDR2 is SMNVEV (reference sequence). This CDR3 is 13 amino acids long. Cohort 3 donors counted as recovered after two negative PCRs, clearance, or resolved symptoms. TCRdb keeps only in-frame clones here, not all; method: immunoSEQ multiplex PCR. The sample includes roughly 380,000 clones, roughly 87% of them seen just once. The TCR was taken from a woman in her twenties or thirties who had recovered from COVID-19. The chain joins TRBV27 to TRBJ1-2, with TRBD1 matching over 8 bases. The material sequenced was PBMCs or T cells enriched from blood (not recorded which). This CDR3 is CASRPPGQGGYTF. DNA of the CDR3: TGTGCCAGCAGGCCTCCAGGACAGGGCGGCTACACCTTC.